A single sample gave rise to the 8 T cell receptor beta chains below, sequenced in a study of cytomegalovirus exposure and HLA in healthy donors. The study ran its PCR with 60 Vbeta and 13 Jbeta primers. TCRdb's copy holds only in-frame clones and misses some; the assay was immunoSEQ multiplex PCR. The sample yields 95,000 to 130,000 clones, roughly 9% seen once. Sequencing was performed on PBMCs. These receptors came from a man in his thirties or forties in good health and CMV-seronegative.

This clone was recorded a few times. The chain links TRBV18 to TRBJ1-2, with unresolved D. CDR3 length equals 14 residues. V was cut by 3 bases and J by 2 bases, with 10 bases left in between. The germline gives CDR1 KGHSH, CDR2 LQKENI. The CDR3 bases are TGTGCCAGCTCACCTAATCAGGCAAACTATGGCTACACCTTC. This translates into CASSPNQANYGYTF.

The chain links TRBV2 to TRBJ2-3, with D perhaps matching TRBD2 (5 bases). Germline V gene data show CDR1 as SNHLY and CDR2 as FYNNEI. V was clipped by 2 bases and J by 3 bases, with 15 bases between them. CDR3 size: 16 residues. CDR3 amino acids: CASSEYGSMITDTQYF. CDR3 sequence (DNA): TGTGCCAGCAGTGAATATGGGAGTATGATAACAGATACGCAGTATTTT. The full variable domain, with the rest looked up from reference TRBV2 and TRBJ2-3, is EPEVTQTPSHQVTQMGQEVILRCVPISNHLYFYWYRQILGQKVEFLVSFYNNEISEKSEIFDDQFSVERPDGSNFTLKIRSTKLEDSAMYFCASSEYGSMITDTQYFGPGTRLTVL.

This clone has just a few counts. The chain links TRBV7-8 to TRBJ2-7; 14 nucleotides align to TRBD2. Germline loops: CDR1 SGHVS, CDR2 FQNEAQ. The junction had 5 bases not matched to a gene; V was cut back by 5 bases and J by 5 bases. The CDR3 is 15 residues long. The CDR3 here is CASSLGLAGENEQYF. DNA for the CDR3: TGTGCCAGCAGCCTGGGACTAGCGGGAGAGAACGAGCAGTACTTC. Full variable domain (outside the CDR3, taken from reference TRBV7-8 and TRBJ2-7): GAGVSQSPRYKVAKRGQDVALRCDPISGHVSLFWYQQALGQGPEFLTYFQNEAQLDKSGLPSDRFFAERPEGSVSTLKIQRTQQEDSAVYLCASSLGLAGENEQYFGPGTRLTVT.

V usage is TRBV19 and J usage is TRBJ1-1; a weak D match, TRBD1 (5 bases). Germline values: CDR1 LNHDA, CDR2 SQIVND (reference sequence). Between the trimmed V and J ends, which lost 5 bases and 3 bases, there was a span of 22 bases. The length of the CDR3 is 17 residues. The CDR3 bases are TGTGCCAGTAGTCTCCAGGGAAGCGGGTATGAGGACACTGAAGCTTTCTTT. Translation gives CASSLQGSGYEDTEAFF. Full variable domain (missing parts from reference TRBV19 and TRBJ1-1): DGGITQSPKYLFRKEGQNVTLSCEQNLNHDAMYWYRQDPGQGLRLIYYSQIVNDFQKGDIAEGYSVSREKKESFPLTVTSAQKNPTAFYLCASSLQGSGYEDTEAFFGQGTRLTVV.

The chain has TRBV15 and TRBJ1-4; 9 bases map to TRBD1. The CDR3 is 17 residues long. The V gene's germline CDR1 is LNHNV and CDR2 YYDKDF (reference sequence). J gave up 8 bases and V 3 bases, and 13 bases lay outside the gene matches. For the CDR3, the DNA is TGTGCCACCAGCAGCAGCAACAGGGGGCTCGGGGTGGAAAAACTGTTTTTT. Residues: CATSSSNRGLGVEKLFF.

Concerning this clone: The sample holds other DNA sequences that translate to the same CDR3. The CDR3 region has the DNA TGTGCCTGGAGTGCAGGACAGGGGGTTTTCACTGATACGCAGTATTTT. Translating it yields CAWSAGQGVFTDTQYF. The V gene is TRBV30, the J gene TRBJ2-3; 10 positions match TRBD1. This CDR3 is built from 16 residues. Germline-derived CDR1 and CDR2 are GTSNPN and SVGIG (reference sequence). Trimming removed 1 base from V and 6 bases from J; junction bases left unmatched: 10. Full variable domain (outside the CDR3, taken from reference TRBV30 and TRBJ2-3): SQTIHQWPATLVQPVGSPLSLECTVEGTSNPNLYWYRQAAGRGLQLLFYSVGIGQISSEVPQNLSASRPQDRQFILSSKKLLLSDSGFYLCAWSAGQGVFTDTQYFGPGTRLTVL.

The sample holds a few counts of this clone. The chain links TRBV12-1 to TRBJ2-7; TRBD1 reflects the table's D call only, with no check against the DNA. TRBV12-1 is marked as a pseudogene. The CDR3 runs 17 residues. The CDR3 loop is CASSFAKMTGVSYEQYF. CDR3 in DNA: TGTGCCAGCAGCTTTGCTAAGATGACAGGGGTCTCCTACGAGCAGTACTTC.

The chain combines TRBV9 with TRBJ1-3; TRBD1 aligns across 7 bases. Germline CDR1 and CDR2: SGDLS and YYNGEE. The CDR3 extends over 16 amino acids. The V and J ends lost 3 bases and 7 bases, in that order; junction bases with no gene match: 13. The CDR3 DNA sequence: TGTGCCAGCAGCGGCCTAACAGGGGTCATCGAGAACACCATATATTTT. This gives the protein CASSGLTGVIENTIYF.